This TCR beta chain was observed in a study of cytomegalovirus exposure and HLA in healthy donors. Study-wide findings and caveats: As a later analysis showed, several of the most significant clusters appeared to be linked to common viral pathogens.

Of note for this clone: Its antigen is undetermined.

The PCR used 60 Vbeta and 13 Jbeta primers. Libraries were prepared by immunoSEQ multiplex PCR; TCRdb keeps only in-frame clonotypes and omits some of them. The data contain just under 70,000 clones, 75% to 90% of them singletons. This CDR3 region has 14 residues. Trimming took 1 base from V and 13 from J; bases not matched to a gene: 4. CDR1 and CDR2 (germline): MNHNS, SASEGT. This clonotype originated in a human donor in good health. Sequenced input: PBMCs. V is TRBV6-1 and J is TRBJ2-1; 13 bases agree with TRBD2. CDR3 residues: CASSEEGTSGAQFF. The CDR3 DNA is TGTGCCAGCAGTGAAGAAGGGACTAGCGGGGCCCAGTTCTTC.